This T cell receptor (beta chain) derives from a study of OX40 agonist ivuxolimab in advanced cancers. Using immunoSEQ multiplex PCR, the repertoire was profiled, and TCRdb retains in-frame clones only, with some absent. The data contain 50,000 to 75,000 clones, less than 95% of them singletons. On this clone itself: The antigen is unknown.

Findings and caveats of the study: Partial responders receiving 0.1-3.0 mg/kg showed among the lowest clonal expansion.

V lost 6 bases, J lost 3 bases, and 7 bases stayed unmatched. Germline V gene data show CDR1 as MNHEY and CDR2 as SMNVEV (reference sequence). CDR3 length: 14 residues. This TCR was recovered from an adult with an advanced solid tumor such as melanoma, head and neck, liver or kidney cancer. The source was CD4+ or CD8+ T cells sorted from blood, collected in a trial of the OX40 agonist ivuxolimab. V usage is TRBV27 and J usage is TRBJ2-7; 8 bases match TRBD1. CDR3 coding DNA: TGTGCCAGCAGGCCAGGGGGCGTCATCTACGAGCAGTACTTC. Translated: CASRPGGVIYEQYF.